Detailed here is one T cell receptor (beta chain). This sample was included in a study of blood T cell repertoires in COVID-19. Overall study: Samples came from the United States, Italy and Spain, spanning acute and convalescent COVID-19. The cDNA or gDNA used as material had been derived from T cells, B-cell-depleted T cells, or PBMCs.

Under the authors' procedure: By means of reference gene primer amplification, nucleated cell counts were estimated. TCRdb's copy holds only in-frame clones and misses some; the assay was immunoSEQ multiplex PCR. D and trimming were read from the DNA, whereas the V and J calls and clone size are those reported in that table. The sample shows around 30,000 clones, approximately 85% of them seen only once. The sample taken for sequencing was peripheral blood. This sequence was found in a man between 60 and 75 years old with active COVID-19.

CDR3 residues: CASSQAGDRLYNEQFF. CDR3 coding DNA: TGTGCCAGCAGTCAGGCGGGGGACAGGCTCTACAATGAGCAGTTCTTC. The chain couples TRBV11-2 to TRBJ2-1; D possibly corresponds to TRBD1 (8 bases). Germline V CDR1 and CDR2: SGHAT, FQNNGV. V lost 6 bases and J 3 bases, leaving 18 bases between the germline ends. The CDR3 extends over 16 amino acids.